This TCR beta chain derives from a study of shared clonotypes between healthy human individuals. On this clone: Its antigen is not identified.

Sequencing was at deep level. Produced via immunoSEQ multiplex PCR; TCRdb's table is partial and in-frame only. The sample consists of more than 2,000,000 clones, approximately 93% of them appearing once. Germline V gene lookup returns CDR1 KGHSH and CDR2 LQKENI. The CDR3 is 15 residues long. The V end lost 3 bases, the J end lost 5 bases, and 16 bases lay between the germline ends. General study findings and limits: Larger estimated richness was generally seen in naive subsets than in memory subsets. Rarefaction curves obtained for sorted subsets showed sequencing incomplete despite large depth.

The TCR originated in a man in his late teens or twenties in good health. Some clones in this sample may be carry-over from other donors' samples. This chain joins TRBV18 and TRBJ1-2, with TRBD1 as a possible D gene (6 bases). The sample consisted of naive CD4+ T cells from PBMCs. Stated subset: CD45RA+ positively selected. The CDR3 bases are TGTGCCAGCTCACCCAGCAGGGGATTGGAGTATGGCTACACCTTC. Encoded protein: CASSPSRGLEYGYTF.